This TCR beta chain came from a study of T cell responses to AZD1222 COVID-19 vaccine. Clones were sequenced by immunoSEQ multiplex PCR, and TCRdb holds only the in-frame ones, with some missing. The data hold more than 95,000 clones, with approximately 89% observed a single time. This CDR3 has 13 amino acids. The V and J ends lost 0 bases and 7 bases respectively, with 10 bases between them. Germline CDR1 and CDR2: KGHSH and LQKENI. This clone was picked up one time. The J gene is TRBJ2-7, the V gene TRBV18; tentative D call: TRBD2 (5 bases). Sequencing used peripheral blood, obtained 28 days after the second dose of the MenACWY control vaccine. This TCR came from an adult who received the MenACWY meningococcal vaccine as a control. The CDR3 coding sequence is TGTGCCAGCTCACCACCGTTTCCGGGGGAGCAGTACTTC. Translated: CASSPPFPGEQYF. Using reference TRBV18 and TRBJ2-7 for the parts outside the CDR3, the full variable domain is NAGVMQNPRHLVRRRGQEARLRCSPMKGHSHVYWYRQLPEEGLKFMVYLQKENIIDESGMPKERFSAEFPKEGPSILRIQQVVRGDSAAYFCASSPPFPGEQYFGPGTRLTVT.